Following are 12 T cell receptor beta chains from one sample sequenced in a study of CD8 T cells in ankylosing spondylitis. Study-level findings and limits: It appeared that ankylosing spondylitis blood was characterized by a TCR beta motif of under ten highly homologous variants.

These receptors' antigens are unknown. TCRdb redid the calling of the 5' RACE reads with MiXCR, one entry per CDR3 protein. The sample contains about 840,000 distinct CDR3 sequences, 12% of which appear only once. The sequencing input was blood, either unsorted or a sorted T cell fraction (not recorded which). These receptors came from a male donor with ankylosing spondylitis.

The rearrangement uses TRBV20-1 and TRBJ1-1; 12 bases fit TRBD1. Germline CDR1 is DFQATT and CDR2 is SNEGSKA (reference sequence). The CDR3 has 16 residues. The CDR3 bases are TGCAGCGAATTTAATACCGGGACAGGGGGCTTCACTGAAGCTTTCTTT. It codes for CSEFNTGTGGFTEAFF.

V is TRBV24-1 and J is TRBJ2-1, with D possibly being TRBD2 (6 bases). The CDR3 sequence is 14 residues long. The germline CDR1 and CDR2 sequences are KGHDR and SFDVKD. V was trimmed by 5 bases and J by 4 bases, leaving 11 bases between them. The chain's CDR3 is CATSAGGTYNEQFF. The CDR3 nucleotides read TGTGCCACCAGTGCCGGGGGTACTTACAATGAGCAGTTCTTC.

The chain couples TRBV4-1 to TRBJ2-1, with D possibly called TRBD1 or TRBD2 (5 bases each). Trimming pared 1 base from V and 12 bases from J, leaving 19 bases between. Germline V gene sequence: CDR1 MGHRA, CDR2 YSYEKL. The CDR3 contains 15 residues. CDR3 sequence reads: CASSQVVTRGAGQFF. The CDR3 nucleotides are TGCGCCAGCAGCCAAGTCGTCACGAGAGGGGCTGGGCAGTTCTTC.

The genes are TRBV5-1 and TRBJ2-6; weak D call: TRBD1 (5 bases). This CDR3 is built from 18 residues. Germline V gene data show CDR1 as SGHRS and CDR2 as YFSETQ. Deletions cut 4 bases from V and 0 bases from J, with 17 bases between. CDR3 sequence reads: CASSTTVGPNSGANVLTF. The CDR3 DNA is TGCGCCAGCAGCACGACAGTAGGGCCTAACTCTGGGGCCAACGTCCTGACTTTC.

The chain links TRBV10-1 to TRBJ1-5; D gene unclear. Trimming removed 4 bases from V and 3 bases from J, with 10 bases in between. Germline V gene lookup returns CDR1 WNHNN and CDR2 SYGVQD (reference sequence). The CDR3 has 14 residues. The CDR3 DNA reads TGCGCCAGCAGTGTCTCCGGGCCCAATCAGCCCCAGCATTTT. It encodes CASSVSGPNQPQHF.

This clonotype was seen only a few times. The chain uses TRBV20-1 and TRBJ1-5; maybe TRBD1 (6 bases). Trimming took off 6 bases at V and 7 bases at J, with 28 bases between the two ends. Looked up from germline, CDR1 is DFQATT and CDR2 is SNEGSKA (reference sequence). The CDR3 length is 17 residues. CDR3 region: CSAGGAGSLSLAQPQHF. The CDR3 DNA reads as TGCAGTGCAGGGGGGGCGGGCTCCCTCTCGCTGGCCCAGCCCCAGCATTTT.

The table lists this clonotype with a few counts. The V call is TRBV27, the J call TRBJ2-2; D is tentatively TRBD1 or TRBD2 (5 bases each). The CDR3 contains 16 residues. V lost 1 base and J lost 0, with 9 bases in between. CDR1 MNHEY and CDR2 SMNVEV come from the germline V gene (reference sequence). The CDR3 DNA reads TGTGCCAGCAGTTTATTTGGGGGAGCGAACACCGGGGAGCTGTTTTTT. It encodes CASSLFGGANTGELFF.

In this sample, this clonotype turned up many times. The rearrangement uses TRBV6-5 and TRBJ1-2, with D tentatively TRBD1 (5 bases). Germline loops: CDR1 MNHEY, CDR2 SVGAGI. The CDR3 runs to 15 residues. V lost 2 bases and J 8 bases, leaving 18 bases between the germline ends. CDR3 sequence reads: CASSYRGRDRSGYTF. CDR3 nucleotide sequence: TGTGCCAGCAGTTACCGGGGAAGGGACCGATCGGGCTACACCTTC.

Ten or more counts support this clonotype. The chain couples TRBV6-2 or TRBV6-3 to TRBJ2-1; the D is unclear. The V and J ends lost 8 bases and 8 bases respectively, with 13 bases between them. The CDR3 extends over 12 amino acids. Germline lookup yields CDR1 MNHEY and CDR2 SVGEGT. CDR3 DNA: TGTGCCAGCTACAACTTAGCCTATGAGCAGTTCTTC. This sequence encodes CASYNLAYEQFF.

The sample holds a few counts of this clonotype. The J gene is TRBJ2-7, the V gene TRBV7-2; TRBD2 agrees at 13 bases. The ends lost 3 bases at V and 2 bases at J; junction bases unmatched: 4. Germline V gives CDR1 SGHTA, CDR2 FQGNSA. The CDR3 contains 16 residues. The CDR3 loop reads CASSFGLAGVAYEQYF. Written as DNA, the CDR3 is TGTGCCAGCAGCTTCGGACTAGCGGGAGTCGCCTACGAGCAGTACTTC.

This chain links TRBV7-8 with TRBJ1-1; no clear D. Germline V CDR1 and CDR2: SGHVS, FQNEAQ. The CDR3 sequence is 13 residues long. Trimming took 5 bases from V and 8 from J, leaving 15 bases between them. CDR3 sequence reads: CASSPRTLPEAFF. Written as DNA, the CDR3 is TGTGCCAGCAGCCCCCGGACTCTTCCAGAAGCTTTCTTT.

The gene calls are TRBV6-5 and TRBJ1-1; 8 nucleotides line up with TRBD1. V trimming: 0 bases; J trimming: 3 bases; junction bases outside the gene matches: 3. In germline, CDR1 is MNHEY, CDR2 SVGAGI. The CDR3 consists of 15 residues. The CDR3 loop is CASSYSVRGHTEAFF. As DNA, the CDR3 is TGTGCCAGCAGTTACTCGGTCAGGGGGCACACTGAAGCTTTCTTT.